The 25 T cell receptor beta chains listed next were all sequenced from one sample in a study of technical replicates of blood from a few donors. Produced via immunoSEQ multiplex PCR; TCRdb's table is partial and in-frame only. The sample lists tens of thousands of clones, 95% to 98% occurring once. Sequenced sample: T cells isolated from PBMCs. The receptors were gathered from a human donor in good health.

The chain joins TRBV5-8 to TRBJ2-3, with 7 bases fitting TRBD2. Germline V CDR1 and CDR2: SGHTS, YDEGEE. Trimming cost V 6 bases and J 4 bases; bases outside gene matches: 11. The CDR3 contains 15 residues. As DNA, the CDR3 is TGTGCCAGCACCAAAGGCGGGCTAGCGGCAGATACGCAGTATTTT. Translated, it gives CASTKGGLAADTQYF.

The gene calls are TRBV27 and TRBJ2-5; D is perhaps TRBD1 (6 bases). The CDR3 contains 15 residues. V lost 5 bases and J 5 bases, leaving 18 bases between the germline ends. Looked up from germline, CDR1 is MNHEY and CDR2 is SMNVEV (reference sequence). CDR3 amino acids: CASSTRDNPTETQYF. The CDR3 DNA sequence: TGTGCCAGCAGTACCCGGGACAACCCAACCGAGACCCAGTACTTC.

The chain couples TRBV7-3 to TRBJ2-1; D is perhaps TRBD1 (5 bases). Between the trimmed V and J ends, which lost 5 bases and 5 bases, there was a span of 13 bases. This CDR3 has 14 residues. Per germline, CDR1 SGHTA and CDR2 FQGTGA. The CDR3: CASSVSDSHNEQFF. CDR3 DNA sequence: TGTGCCAGCAGCGTATCAGACAGTCACAATGAGCAGTTCTTC. Filled out from reference TRBV7-3 and TRBJ2-1, the complete variable domain reads GAGVSQTPSNKVTEKGKYVELRCDPISGHTALYWYRQSLGQGPEFLIYFQGTGAADDSGLPNDRFFAVRPEGSVSTLKIQRTERGDSAVYLCASSVSDSHNEQFFGPGTRLTVL.

The chain recombines TRBV5-6 with TRBJ2-7; 9 bases line up with TRBD1. This CDR3 contains 14 residues. CDR1 and CDR2 from the germline V gene are SGHDT and YYEEEE. Trimming cost V 6 bases and J 3 bases; bases outside gene matches: 7. DNA for the CDR3: TGTGCCAGCACTTCGGACAGGGGACGCTACGAGCAGTACTTC. As protein: CASTSDRGRYEQYF.

The V gene is TRBV19, the J gene TRBJ2-3; TRBD2 aligns across 12 bases. V was clipped by 6 bases and J by 4 bases; unmatched bases: 5. CDR3 length: 15 amino acids. Per germline, CDR1 LNHDA and CDR2 SQIVND (reference sequence). The CDR3 DNA reads as TGTGCCAGTAGCTACGGGACTAGCGGGTCAGATACGCAGTATTTT. This translates into CASSYGTSGSDTQYF.

The CDR3 nucleotides are TGCGCCAGCAGCCCAAGGTGGGGGCGGGGGAAAAGCACAGATACGCAGTATTTT. Amino acid sequence: CASSPRWGRGKSTDTQYF. V gene TRBV5-1 combines with J gene TRBJ2-3, with a weak D call TRBD2 (7 bases). V was trimmed by 4 bases and J by 0 bases, leaving 21 bases between them. This CDR3 is built from 18 residues. Germline V CDR1 and CDR2: SGHRS, YFSETQ.

V usage is TRBV6-5 and J usage is TRBJ2-7; 10 bases match TRBD1. The CDR3 consists of 16 residues. After removal of 2 bases from V and 3 bases from J, the junction contained 7 bases not matched to a gene. Germline V gives CDR1 MNHEY, CDR2 SVGAGI. The CDR3 DNA follows: TGTGCCAGCAGTTACCAGTCCGGGACAGGGGTCTACGAGCAGTACTTC. Amino acids: CASSYQSGTGVYEQYF.

This sequence joins TRBV5-1 and TRBJ1-1, with D possibly being TRBD1 (6 bases). CDR1 is SGHRS, CDR2 YFSETQ, per germline. This CDR3 is built from 12 residues. The ends were cut back, 4 bases at V and 11 bases at J, with 15 bases in the middle. Here the CDR3 reads CASSPRGGAAFF. CDR3 bases: TGCGCCAGCAGCCCGCGGGGGGGCGCGGCTTTCTTT.

The V call is TRBV11-2, the J call TRBJ1-1; D remains ambiguous. The CDR3 contains 13 residues. Germline values: CDR1 SGHAT, CDR2 FQNNGV. V shed 1 base and J shed 4 bases, with 7 bases lying between them. This CDR3 is CASSLVAFTEAFF. The CDR3 DNA follows: TGTGCCAGCAGCTTAGTGGCATTCACTGAAGCTTTCTTT.

The chain couples TRBV27 to TRBJ2-7; TRBD2 matches at 8 bases. The CDR3 spans 15 residues. Unmatched junction bases numbered 2, after V lost 0 bases and J lost 1 base. CDR1 and CDR2 from the germline V gene are MNHEY and SMNVEV (reference sequence). CDR3 loop: CASSLSAGGSYEQYF. For the CDR3, the DNA is TGTGCCAGCAGTTTATCTGCGGGAGGATCCTACGAGCAGTACTTC.

The chain combines TRBV2 with TRBJ2-7; TRBD2 might be the D (6 bases). V lost 4 bases to trimming and J lost 0 bases, with 16 bases between them. This CDR3 comprises 16 residues. Germline CDR1 SNHLY, CDR2 FYNNEI. The CDR3 here is CASSGGLLISSYEQYF. For the CDR3, the DNA is TGTGCCAGCAGTGGGGGACTCTTAATAAGCTCCTACGAGCAGTACTTC.

The chain has TRBV13 and TRBJ1-5; D not resolved. V gave up 6 bases and J gave up 2 bases, with 14 bases separating them. Looked up from germline, CDR1 is PRHDT and CDR2 is FYEKMQ (reference sequence). CDR3 size: 15 residues. The CDR3 DNA is TGTGCCAGCAGTATCCGGGGTATCGGCAATCAGCCCCAGCATTTT. Its protein product is CASSIRGIGNQPQHF. Looking up the rest from reference TRBV13 and TRBJ1-5 gives the full variable domain: AAGVIQSPRHLIKEKRETATLKCYPIPRHDTVYWYQQGPGQDPQFLISFYEKMQSDKGSIPDRFSAQQFSDYHSELNMSSLELGDSALYFCASSIRGIGNQPQHFGDGTRLSIL.

The chain is built from TRBV6-6 and TRBJ2-1; 14 bases align to TRBD2. CDR1 and CDR2 (germline): MNHNY, SVGAGI (reference sequence). V shed 7 bases, J shed 6 bases, and the junction held 2 bases outside the gene matches. This CDR3 has 14 residues. CDR3 sequence reads: CASTGLAGGNEQFF. Here the CDR3 DNA reads TGTGCCAGCACCGGACTAGCGGGAGGCAATGAGCAGTTCTTC.

The chain uses TRBV27 and TRBJ1-5, with 7 bases lining up with TRBD1. Germline-derived CDR1 and CDR2 are MNHEY and SMNVEV (reference sequence). The CDR3 consists of 16 residues. The junction had 11 bases not matched to a gene; V was cut back by 8 bases and J by 1 base. The CDR3 nucleotides read TGTGCCAGCCAGAGGACAGGACAAGGAAGCAATCAGCCCCAGCATTTT. It yields the protein CASQRTGQGSNQPQHF.

The chain is built from TRBV6-1 and TRBJ1-6; 10 nucleotides agree with TRBD1. V was clipped by 6 bases and J by 8 bases; unmatched bases: 4. CDR1 MNHNS and CDR2 SASEGT come from the germline V gene. This CDR3 comprises 14 residues. The CDR3: CASSGTGDYSPLHF. Here the CDR3 DNA reads TGTGCCAGCAGCGGGACAGGGGATTATTCACCCCTCCACTTT.

This clone appeared once. This chain connects TRBV6-6 to TRBJ2-3; 10 bases are a match to TRBD2. J gave up 1 base and V 2 bases, and 3 bases lay outside the gene matches. CDR3 length: 16 amino acids. Germline-derived CDR1 and CDR2 are MNHNY and SVGAGI (reference sequence). The CDR3 DNA reads as TGTGCCAGCAGTTACGGCCTAGCGGGGGGCACAGATACGCAGTATTTT. It codes for CASSYGLAGGTDTQYF.

The rearrangement joins TRBV6-1 to TRBJ2-3; D perhaps matches TRBD2 (6 bases). The V and J ends lost 3 bases and 2 bases respectively, with 9 bases between them. Germline CDR1 MNHNS, CDR2 SASEGT. The CDR3 runs to 14 residues. CDR3 amino acids: CASSDGTFTDTQYF. The CDR3 region has the DNA TGTGCCAGCAGTGACGGGACTTTCACAGATACGCAGTATTTT.

This clone was picked up one time. The chain uses TRBV11-2 and TRBJ1-2; D call uncertain. V was shortened by 5 bases and J by 4 bases, with 11 bases between the two germline ends. Germline V CDR1 and CDR2: SGHAT, FQNNGV. This CDR3 is built from 13 residues. The CDR3, as DNA: TGTGCCAGCAGCCCACGGGGTCCCTATGGCTACACCTTC. This encodes CASSPRGPYGYTF. Full variable domain (outside the CDR3, taken from reference TRBV11-2 and TRBJ1-2): EAGVAQSPRYKIIEKRQSVAFWCNPISGHATLYWYQQILGQGPKLLIQFQNNGVVDDSQLPKDRFSAERLKGVDSTLKIQPAKLEDSAVYLCASSPRGPYGYTFGSGTRLTVV.

This chain joins TRBV6-5 and TRBJ1-3; tentatively, D is TRBD1 (5 bases). In germline, CDR1 is MNHEY, CDR2 SVGAGI. This CDR3 is built from 13 residues. CDR3 in DNA: TGTGCGTCGTCCAGGGCGGGAGGAAACACCATATATTTT. It codes for CASSRAGGNTIYF.

The chain carries TRBV19 and TRBJ2-2; 8 nucleotides match TRBD2. The V segment lost 1 base and the J segment 7 bases; nucleotides outside the gene matches: 14. This CDR3 is 18 amino acids long. Germline CDR1 is LNHDA and CDR2 is SQIVND (reference sequence). The CDR3 reads CASSIAQTLAAVYGELFF. The CDR3 DNA reads TGTGCCAGTAGTATAGCTCAAACACTAGCGGCGGTTTACGGGGAGCTGTTTTTT.

CDR3 nucleotide sequence: TGTGCCAGCACGGGAGTACTCGACGAGCAGTACTTC. Translated: CASTGVLDEQYF. V is TRBV11-2 and J is TRBJ2-7; D may be TRBD2 (6 bases). Deletions cut 7 bases from V and 5 bases from J, with 12 bases between. Germline CDR1 and CDR2: SGHAT and FQNNGV. The CDR3 extends over 12 amino acids.

The V and J genes are TRBV10-2 and TRBJ2-7, with 10 bases fitting TRBD2. V trimming: 2 bases; J trimming: 2 bases; junction bases outside the gene matches: 3. This CDR3 is 15 amino acids long. Germline V gene sequence: CDR1 WSHSY, CDR2 SAAADI. As DNA, the CDR3 is TGCGCCAGCAGTGAGGGACTAGCGGTAACCTACGAGCAGTACTTC. Translation gives CASSEGLAVTYEQYF.

The rearrangement links TRBV28 to TRBJ2-3; tentatively, D is TRBD2 (5 bases). CDR3 size: 13 residues. Trimming removed 6 bases from V and 4 bases from J, with 11 bases in between. Germline V gene lookup returns CDR1 MDHEN and CDR2 SYDVKM. CDR3 sequence reads: CASRLLDADTQYF. As DNA, the CDR3 is TGTGCCAGCAGGCTACTAGACGCAGATACGCAGTATTTT.

The rearrangement joins TRBV7-9 to TRBJ1-3; D remains unclear. The V gene's germline CDR1 is SEHNR and CDR2 FQNEAQ (reference sequence). Trimming cost V 5 bases and J 0 bases, with 11 bases left between them. This CDR3 is 15 amino acids long. The CDR3 DNA reads TGTGCCAGCAGCCCTTACAGCCTCTCTGGAAACACCATATATTTT. This gives the protein CASSPYSLSGNTIYF.

This clone was found once. The chain employs TRBV14 and TRBJ1-1; TRBD1 agrees at 7 bases. The trim removed 1 base at V and 1 base at J, leaving 12 bases unmatched. This CDR3 is 18 amino acids long. In germline, CDR1 is SGHDN, CDR2 FVKESK. The CDR3 loop reads CASSQVPPTGLWNTEAFF. The CDR3 DNA follows: TGTGCCAGCAGCCAAGTCCCCCCGACAGGGTTATGGAACACTGAAGCTTTCTTT.